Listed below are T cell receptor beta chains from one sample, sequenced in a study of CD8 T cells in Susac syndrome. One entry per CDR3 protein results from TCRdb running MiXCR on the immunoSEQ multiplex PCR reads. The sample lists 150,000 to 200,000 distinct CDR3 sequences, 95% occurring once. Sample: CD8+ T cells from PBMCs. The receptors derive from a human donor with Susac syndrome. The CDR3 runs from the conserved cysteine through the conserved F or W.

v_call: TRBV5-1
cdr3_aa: CASSPGAGYEQYF

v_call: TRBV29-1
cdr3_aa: CSVDLRGPEAFF

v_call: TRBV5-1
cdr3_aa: CASSGILRGSYEQYF

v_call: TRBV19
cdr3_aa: CASRTGNTEAFF

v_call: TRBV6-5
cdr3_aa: CASSPDGENQPQHF

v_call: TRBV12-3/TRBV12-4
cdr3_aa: CASSLARGDQETQYF

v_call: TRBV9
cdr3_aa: CASSVSGTGQETQYF

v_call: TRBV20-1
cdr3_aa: CSARDLTAGLSYEQYF

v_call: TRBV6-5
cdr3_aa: CASRDSSYEQYF

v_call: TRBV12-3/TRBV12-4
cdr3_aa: CASSNGYQAFF

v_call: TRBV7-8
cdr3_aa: CASSLAAGAGETQYF

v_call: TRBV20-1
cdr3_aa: CSARDRVGTEAFF

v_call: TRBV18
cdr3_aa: CASSPGKEAFF

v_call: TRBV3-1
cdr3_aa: CASSQHLPRSAYNEQFF

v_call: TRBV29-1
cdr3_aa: CSARDSHSNQPQHF